This TCR beta chain was recorded in a study of T cells after posttransplantation cyclophosphamide. Sequencing used immunoSEQ multiplex PCR; TCRdb keeps in-frame clones, though not all of them. The repertoire has tens of thousands of clones, roughly 92% of them found once; the top ten carry 2.5% to 4%. The V segment lost 2 bases and the J segment 5 bases; nucleotides outside the gene matches: 10. Germline V gene sequence: CDR1 SGHDT, CDR2 YYEEEE. The CDR3 totals 16 residues. The TCR originated in a woman aged 45-60 years in good health and a related stem cell transplant donor. The sample consisted of PBMCs. The chain is built from TRBV5-6 and TRBJ1-5; 7 nucleotides match TRBD1. CDR3 residues: CASSLWITDRDQPQHF. CDR3 sequence (DNA): TGTGCCAGCAGCTTATGGATAACCGACAGGGATCAGCCCCAGCATTTT. The variable domain in full, completed from reference TRBV5-6 and TRBJ1-5, reads DAGVTQSPTHLIKTRGQQVTLRCSPKSGHDTVSWYQQALGQGPQFIFQYYEEEERQRGNFPDRFSGHQFPNYSSELNVNALLLGDSALYLCASSLWITDRDQPQHFGDGTRLSIL.